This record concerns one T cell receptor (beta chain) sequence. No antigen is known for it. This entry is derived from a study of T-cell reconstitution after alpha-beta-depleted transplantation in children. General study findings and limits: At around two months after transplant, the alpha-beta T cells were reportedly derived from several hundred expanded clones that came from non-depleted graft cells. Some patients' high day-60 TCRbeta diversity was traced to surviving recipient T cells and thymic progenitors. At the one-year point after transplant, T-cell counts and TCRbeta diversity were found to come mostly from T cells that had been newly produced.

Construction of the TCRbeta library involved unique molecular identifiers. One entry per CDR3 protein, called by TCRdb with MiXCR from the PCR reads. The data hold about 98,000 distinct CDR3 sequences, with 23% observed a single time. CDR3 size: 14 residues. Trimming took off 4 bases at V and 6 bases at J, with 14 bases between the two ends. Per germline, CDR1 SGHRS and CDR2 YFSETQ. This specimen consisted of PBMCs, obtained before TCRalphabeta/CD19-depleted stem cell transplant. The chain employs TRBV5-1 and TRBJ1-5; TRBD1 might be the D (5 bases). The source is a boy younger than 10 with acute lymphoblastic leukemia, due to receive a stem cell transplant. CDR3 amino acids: CASSATGGGQPQHF. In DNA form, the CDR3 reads TGCGCCAGCAGCGCTACGGGTGGGGGTCAGCCCCAGCATTTT.